This TCR beta chain was profiled in a study of blood T cell repertoires in COVID-19. Produced via immunoSEQ multiplex PCR; TCRdb's table is partial and in-frame only. The table records some 200,000 clones, about 85% of them present only once. The sequencing sample was made of peripheral blood. This sequence was found in a man between 60 and 75 years old with active or convalescent COVID-19.

In nucleotides, the CDR3 is TGTGCCAGCTCCACCATAGGGGATGTTGGCACTGAAGCTTTCTTT. It is translated as CASSTIGDVGTEAFF. V gene TRBV18 combines with J gene TRBJ1-1; D is perhaps TRBD1 (5 bases). Deletions cut 6 bases from V and 4 bases from J, with 18 bases between. Germline V gene data show CDR1 as KGHSH and CDR2 as LQKENI. The CDR3 contains 15 residues.